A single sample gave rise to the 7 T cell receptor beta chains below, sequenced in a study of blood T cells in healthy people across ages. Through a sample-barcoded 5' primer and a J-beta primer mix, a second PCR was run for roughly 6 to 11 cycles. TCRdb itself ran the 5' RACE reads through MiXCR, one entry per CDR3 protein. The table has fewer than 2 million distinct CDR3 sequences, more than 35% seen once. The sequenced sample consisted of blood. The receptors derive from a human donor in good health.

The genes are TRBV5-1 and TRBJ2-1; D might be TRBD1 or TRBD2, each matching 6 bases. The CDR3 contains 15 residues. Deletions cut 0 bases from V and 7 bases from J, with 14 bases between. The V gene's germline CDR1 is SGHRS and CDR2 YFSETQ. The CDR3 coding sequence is TGCGCCAGCAGCTTGGAAGGGGGAGGAACAAATGAGCAGTTCTTC. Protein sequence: CASSLEGGGTNEQFF.

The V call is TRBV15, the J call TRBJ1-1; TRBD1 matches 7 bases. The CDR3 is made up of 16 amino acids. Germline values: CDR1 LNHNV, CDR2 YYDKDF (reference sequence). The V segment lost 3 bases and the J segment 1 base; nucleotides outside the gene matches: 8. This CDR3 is CATSSGTAAGNTEAFF. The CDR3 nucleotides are TGTGCCACCAGCAGTGGGACAGCCGCAGGGAACACTGAAGCTTTCTTT.

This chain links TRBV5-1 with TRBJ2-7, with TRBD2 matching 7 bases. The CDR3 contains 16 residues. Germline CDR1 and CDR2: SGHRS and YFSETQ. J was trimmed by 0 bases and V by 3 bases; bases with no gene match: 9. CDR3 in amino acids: CASSSLSGSSSYEQYF. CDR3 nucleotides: TGCGCCAGCAGCTCTCTTAGCGGGTCGAGCTCCTACGAGCAGTACTTC.

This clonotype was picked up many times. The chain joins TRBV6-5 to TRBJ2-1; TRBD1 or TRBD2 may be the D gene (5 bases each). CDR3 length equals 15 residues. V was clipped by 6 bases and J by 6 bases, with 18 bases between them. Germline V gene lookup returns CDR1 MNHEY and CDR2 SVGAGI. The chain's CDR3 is CASRAGDLESNEQFF. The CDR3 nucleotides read TGTGCCAGCAGGGCCGGGGACCTTGAGAGCAATGAGCAGTTCTTC.

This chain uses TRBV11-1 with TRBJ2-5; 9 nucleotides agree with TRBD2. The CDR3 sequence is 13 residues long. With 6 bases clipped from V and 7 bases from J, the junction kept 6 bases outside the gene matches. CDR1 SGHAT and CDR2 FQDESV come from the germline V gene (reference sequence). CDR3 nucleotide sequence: TGTGCCAGCAGTCTCCCGCGGGAGGGGACCCAGTACTTC. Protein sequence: CASSLPREGTQYF.

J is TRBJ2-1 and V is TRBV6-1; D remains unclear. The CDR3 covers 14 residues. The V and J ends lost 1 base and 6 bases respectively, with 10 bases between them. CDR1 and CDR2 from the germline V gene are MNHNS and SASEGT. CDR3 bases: TGTGCCAGCAGTGAAGGATACTATACCAATGAGCAGTTCTTC. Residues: CASSEGYYTNEQFF.

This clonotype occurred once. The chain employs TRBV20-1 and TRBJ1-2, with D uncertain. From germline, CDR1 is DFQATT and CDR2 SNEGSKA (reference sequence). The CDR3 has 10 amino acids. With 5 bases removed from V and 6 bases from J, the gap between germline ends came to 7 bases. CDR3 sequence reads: CSAAPDGYTF. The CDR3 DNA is TGCAGTGCTGCCCCCGATGGCTACACCTTC.